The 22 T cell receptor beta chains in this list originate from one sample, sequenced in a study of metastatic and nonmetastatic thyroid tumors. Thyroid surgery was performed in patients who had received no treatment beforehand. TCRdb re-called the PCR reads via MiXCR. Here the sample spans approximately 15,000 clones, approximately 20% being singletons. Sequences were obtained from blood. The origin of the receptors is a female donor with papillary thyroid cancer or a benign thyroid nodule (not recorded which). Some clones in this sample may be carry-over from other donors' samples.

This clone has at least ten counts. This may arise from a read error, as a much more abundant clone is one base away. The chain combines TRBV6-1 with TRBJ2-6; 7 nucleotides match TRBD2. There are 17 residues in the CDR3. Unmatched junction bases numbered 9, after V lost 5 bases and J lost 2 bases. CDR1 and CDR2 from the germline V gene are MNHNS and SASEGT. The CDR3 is CASSRLAGRPGANVLTF. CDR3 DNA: TGTGCCAGCAGTCGATTAGCGGGTCGCCCTGGGGCCAACGTCCTGACTTTC.

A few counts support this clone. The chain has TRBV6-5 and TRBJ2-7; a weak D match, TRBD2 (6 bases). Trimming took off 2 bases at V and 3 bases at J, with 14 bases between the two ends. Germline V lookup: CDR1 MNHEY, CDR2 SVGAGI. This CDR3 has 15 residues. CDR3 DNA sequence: TGTGCCAGCAGTTACCCGGGAGTGGGAATCTACGAGCAGTACTTC. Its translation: CASSYPGVGIYEQYF.

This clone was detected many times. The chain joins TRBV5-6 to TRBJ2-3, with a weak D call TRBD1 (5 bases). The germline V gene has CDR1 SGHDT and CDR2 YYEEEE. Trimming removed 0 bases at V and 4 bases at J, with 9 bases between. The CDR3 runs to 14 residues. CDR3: CASSLVQGPDTQYF. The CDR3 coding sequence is TGTGCCAGCAGCTTGGTTCAGGGTCCAGATACGCAGTATTTT.

In DNA, the CDR3 is TGCGCCAGCAGCTTGGATAGCCCGGGATTGGATACGCAGTATTTT. Amino acids: CASSLDSPGLDTQYF. This chain connects TRBV5-1 to TRBJ2-3, with a weak D call TRBD2 (5 bases). V lost 0 bases to trimming and J lost 6 bases, with 14 bases between them. Germline loops: CDR1 SGHRS, CDR2 YFSETQ. CDR3 length: 15 amino acids.

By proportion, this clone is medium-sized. In nucleotides, the CDR3 is TGTGCCAGCAGTGACTTGGACAGGAGATACGAGCAGTACTTC. This codes for CASSDLDRRYEQYF. The rearrangement joins TRBV6-1 to TRBJ2-7, with 7 bases that match TRBD1. Germline V gives CDR1 MNHNS, CDR2 SASEGT. Trimming removed 3 bases from V and 4 bases from J; junction bases left unmatched: 6. The CDR3 runs 14 residues.

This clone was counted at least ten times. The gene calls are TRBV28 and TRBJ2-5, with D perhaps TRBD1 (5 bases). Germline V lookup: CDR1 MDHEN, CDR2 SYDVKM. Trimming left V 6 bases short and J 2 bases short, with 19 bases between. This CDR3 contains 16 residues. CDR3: CASSSQRQTGQETQYF. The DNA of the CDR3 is TGTGCCAGCAGCTCTCAACGACAGACCGGGCAAGAGACCCAGTACTTC.

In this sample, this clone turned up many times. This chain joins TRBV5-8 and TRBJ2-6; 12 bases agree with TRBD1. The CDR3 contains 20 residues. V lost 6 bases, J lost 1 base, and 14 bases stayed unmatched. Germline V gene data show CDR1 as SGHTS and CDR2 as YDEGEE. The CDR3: CASTLGTGGFGRSGANVLTF. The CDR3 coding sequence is TGTGCCAGCACCCTTGGGACAGGGGGCTTCGGTAGGTCTGGGGCCAACGTCCTGACTTTC.

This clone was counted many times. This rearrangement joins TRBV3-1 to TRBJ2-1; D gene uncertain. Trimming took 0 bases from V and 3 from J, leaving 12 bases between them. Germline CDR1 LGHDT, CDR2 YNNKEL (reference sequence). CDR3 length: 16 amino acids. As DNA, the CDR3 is TGTGCCAGCAGCCAAGACAGTTGGCAGGACTACAATGAGCAGTTCTTC. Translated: CASSQDSWQDYNEQFF.

The CDR3 here is CSATPSGTEAFF. The CDR3 coding sequence is TGCAGTGCCACCCCCTCCGGCACTGAAGCTTTCTTT. This chain joins TRBV20-1 and TRBJ1-1; no firm D call. There are 12 residues in the CDR3. The germline V and J ends were trimmed by 6 bases and 4 bases, with 12 bases remaining between them. Germline V gene sequence: CDR1 DFQATT, CDR2 SNEGSKA (reference sequence).

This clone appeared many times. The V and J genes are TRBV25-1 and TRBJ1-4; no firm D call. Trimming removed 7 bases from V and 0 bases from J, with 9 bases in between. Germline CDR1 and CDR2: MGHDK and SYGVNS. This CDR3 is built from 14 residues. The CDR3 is CASNRVATNEKLFF. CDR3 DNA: TGTGCCAGCAACAGAGTTGCAACTAATGAAAAACTGTTTTTT.

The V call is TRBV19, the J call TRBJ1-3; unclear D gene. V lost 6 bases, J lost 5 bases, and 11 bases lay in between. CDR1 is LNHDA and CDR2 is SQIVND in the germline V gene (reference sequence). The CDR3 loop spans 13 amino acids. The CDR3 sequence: CASRNSSRNTIYF. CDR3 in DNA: TGTGCCAGTAGAAACAGTAGTAGAAACACCATATATTTT.

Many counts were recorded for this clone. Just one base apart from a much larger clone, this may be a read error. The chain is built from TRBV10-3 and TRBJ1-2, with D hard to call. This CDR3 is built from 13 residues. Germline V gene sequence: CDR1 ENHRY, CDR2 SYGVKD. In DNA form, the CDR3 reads TGTGCCATCGGTGAGTCAATTAGGGAGGGCTACACCTTC. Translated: CAIGESIREGYTF.

CDR3: CSAPWGGGETQYF. CDR3 coding DNA: TGCAGTGCCCCCTGGGGAGGAGGAGAGACCCAGTACTTC. The chain couples TRBV20-1 to TRBJ2-5; perhaps TRBD2 as D (6 bases). CDR3 length: 13 amino acids. Per the germline V gene, CDR1 is DFQATT and CDR2 is SNEGSKA (reference sequence). Between the trimmed V and J ends, which lost 6 bases and 4 bases, there was a span of 15 bases.

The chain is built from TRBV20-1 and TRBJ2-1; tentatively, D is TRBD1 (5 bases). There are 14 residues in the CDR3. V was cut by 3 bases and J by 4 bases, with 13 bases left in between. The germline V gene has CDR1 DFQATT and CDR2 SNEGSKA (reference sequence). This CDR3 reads CSARGLSVYNEQFF. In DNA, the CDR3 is TGCAGTGCTAGGGGGCTATCTGTTTACAATGAGCAGTTCTTC.

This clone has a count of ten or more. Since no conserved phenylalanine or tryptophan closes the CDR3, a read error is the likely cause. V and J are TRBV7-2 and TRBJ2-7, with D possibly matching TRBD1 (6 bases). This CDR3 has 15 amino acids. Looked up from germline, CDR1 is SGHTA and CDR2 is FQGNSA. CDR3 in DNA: TGTGCCGGCAGCTTAGGACAGACTTTTTCCGTGGAGCAGTACCTC. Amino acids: CAGSLGQTFSVEQYL.

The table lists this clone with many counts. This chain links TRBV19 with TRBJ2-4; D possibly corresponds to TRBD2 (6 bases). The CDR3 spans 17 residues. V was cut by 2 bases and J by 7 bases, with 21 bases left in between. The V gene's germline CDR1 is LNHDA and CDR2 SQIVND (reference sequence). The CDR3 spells CASSIFPFGTGINIQYF. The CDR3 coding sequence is TGTGCCAGTAGTATATTTCCCTTCGGGACTGGCATCAACATTCAGTACTTC. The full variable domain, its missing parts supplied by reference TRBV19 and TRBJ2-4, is DGGITQSPKYLFRKEGQNVTLSCEQNLNHDAMYWYRQDPGQGLRLIYYSQIVNDFQKGDIAEGYSVSREKKESFPLTVTSAQKNPTAFYLCASSIFPFGTGINIQYFGAGTRLSVL.

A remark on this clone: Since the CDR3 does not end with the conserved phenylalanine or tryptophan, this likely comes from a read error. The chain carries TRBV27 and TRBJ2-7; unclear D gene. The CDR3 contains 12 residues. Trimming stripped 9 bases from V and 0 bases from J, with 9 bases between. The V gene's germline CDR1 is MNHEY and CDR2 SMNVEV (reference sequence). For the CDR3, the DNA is TGTGCCAGAGGTGGCAGCTCCTACGAGCAGTACTAC. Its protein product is CARGGSSYEQYY.

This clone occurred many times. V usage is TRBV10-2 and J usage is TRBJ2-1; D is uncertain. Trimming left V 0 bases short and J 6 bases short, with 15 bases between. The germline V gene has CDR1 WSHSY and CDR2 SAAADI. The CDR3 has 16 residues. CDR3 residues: CASSESGNIISNEQFF. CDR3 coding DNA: TGCGCCAGCAGTGAGTCGGGCAACATTATAAGCAATGAGCAGTTCTTC.

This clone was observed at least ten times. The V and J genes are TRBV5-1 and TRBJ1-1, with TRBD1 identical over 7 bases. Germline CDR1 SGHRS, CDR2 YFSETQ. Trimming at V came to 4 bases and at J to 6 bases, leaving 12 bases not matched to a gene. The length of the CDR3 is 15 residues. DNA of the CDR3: TGCGCCAGCAGCCCGACAGGGCGGGATGGCTCTGAAGCTTTCTTT. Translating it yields CASSPTGRDGSEAFF. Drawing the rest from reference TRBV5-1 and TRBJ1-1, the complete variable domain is KAGVTQTPRYLIKTRGQQVTLSCSPISGHRSVSWYQQTPGQGLQFLFEYFSETQRNKGNFPGRFSGRQFSNSRSEMNVSTLELGDSALYLCASSPTGRDGSEAFFGQGTRLTVV.

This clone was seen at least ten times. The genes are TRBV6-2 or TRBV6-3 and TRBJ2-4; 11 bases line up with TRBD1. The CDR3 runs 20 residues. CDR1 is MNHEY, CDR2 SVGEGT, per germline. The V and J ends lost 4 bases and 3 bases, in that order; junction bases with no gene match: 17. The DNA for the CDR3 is TGTGCCAGCAGTTTTTCGACCGGGACAGGGGGAGCGGTAGTCAAAAACATTCAGTACTTC. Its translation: CASSFSTGTGGAVVKNIQYF.

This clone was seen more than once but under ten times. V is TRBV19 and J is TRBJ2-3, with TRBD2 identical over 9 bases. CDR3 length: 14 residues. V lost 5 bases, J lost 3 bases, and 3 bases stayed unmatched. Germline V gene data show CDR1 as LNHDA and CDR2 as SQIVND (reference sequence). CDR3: CASSSSGTTDTQYF. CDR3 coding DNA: TGTGCCAGTAGTTCTAGCGGGACAACAGATACGCAGTATTTT.

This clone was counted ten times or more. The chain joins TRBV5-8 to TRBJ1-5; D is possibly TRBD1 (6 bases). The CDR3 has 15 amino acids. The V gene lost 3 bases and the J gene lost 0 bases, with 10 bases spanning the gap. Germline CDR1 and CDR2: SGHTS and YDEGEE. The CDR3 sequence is CASSWPGHSNQPQHF. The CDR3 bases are TGTGCCAGCAGCTGGCCGGGACATAGCAATCAGCCCCAGCATTTT.